This T cell receptor (beta chain) was sequenced for a study of liver allograft versus peripheral blood T cells. Study details: The study compared liver allograft T cell receptor repertoires against peripheral blood repertoires of liver transplant recipients. The study, taken as a whole, reports: Repertoires of T cell receptors that resided inside liver allografts reportedly differed from those in peripheral blood.

CDR1 is MNHNS, CDR2 SASEGT, per germline. There are 16 residues in the CDR3. Trimming left V 0 bases short and J 0 bases short, with 9 bases between. This clonotype is termed medium-sized (0.01 to 0.1%). Its specificity is not known. TCRdb fed the reads into MiXCR, producing one record per CDR3 protein. The profile shows 10,000 to 15,000 distinct CDR3 sequences, roughly 28% of them singletons. The source of this sequence is a human patient who had a liver transplant. Some of the T cells may derive from the graft donor. The chain carries TRBV6-1 and TRBJ1-3; D remains unclear. CDR3 amino acids: CASSEAPPLSGNTIYF. DNA for the CDR3: TGTGCCAGCAGTGAAGCTCCCCCTCTCTCTGGAAACACCATATATTTT.